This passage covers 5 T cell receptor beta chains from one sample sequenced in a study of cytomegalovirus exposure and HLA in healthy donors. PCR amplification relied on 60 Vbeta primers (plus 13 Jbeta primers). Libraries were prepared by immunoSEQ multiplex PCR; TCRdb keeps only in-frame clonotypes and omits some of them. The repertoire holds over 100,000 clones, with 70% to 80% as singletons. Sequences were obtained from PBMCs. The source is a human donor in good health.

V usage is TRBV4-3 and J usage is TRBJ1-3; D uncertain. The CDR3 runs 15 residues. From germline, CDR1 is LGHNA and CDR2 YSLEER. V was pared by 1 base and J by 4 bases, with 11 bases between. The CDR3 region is CASSQGAIQGNTIYF. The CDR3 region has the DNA TGCGCCAGCAGCCAAGGGGCAATACAAGGAAACACCATATATTTT.

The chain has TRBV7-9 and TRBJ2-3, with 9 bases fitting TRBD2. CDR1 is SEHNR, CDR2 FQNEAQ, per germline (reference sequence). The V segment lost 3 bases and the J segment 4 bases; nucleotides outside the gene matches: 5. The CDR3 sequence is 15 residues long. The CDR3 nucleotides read TGTGCCAGCAGCTTTAGCGGGAGAGGAGCAGATACGCAGTATTTT. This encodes CASSFSGRGADTQYF.

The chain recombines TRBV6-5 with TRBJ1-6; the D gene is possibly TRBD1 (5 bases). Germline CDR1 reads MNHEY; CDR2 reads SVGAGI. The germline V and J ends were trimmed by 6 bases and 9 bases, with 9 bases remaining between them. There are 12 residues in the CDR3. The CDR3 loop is CASSRQLSPLHF. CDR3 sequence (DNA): TGTGCCAGCAGCCGACAGCTTTCACCCCTCCACTTT.

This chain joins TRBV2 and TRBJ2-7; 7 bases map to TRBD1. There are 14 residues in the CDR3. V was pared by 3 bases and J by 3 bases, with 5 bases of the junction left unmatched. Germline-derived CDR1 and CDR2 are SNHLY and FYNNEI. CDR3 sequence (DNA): TGTGCCAGCAGTGACGGGACAGATGACTACGAGCAGTACTTC. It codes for CASSDGTDDYEQYF.

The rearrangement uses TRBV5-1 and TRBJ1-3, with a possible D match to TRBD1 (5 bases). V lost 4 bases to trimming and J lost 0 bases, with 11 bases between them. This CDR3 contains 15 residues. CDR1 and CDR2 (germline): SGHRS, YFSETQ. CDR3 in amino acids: CASSPTAYSGNTIYF. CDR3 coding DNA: TGCGCCAGCAGCCCGACAGCTTACTCTGGAAACACCATATATTTT.